This T cell receptor beta chain was sequenced during a study of blood T cell repertoires in COVID-19. Across the study: The analysed material was cDNA or gDNA that came from T cells, B-cell-depleted T cells, or PBMCs.

Some clones are missing from TCRdb's copy, which holds only in-frame ones; the method was immunoSEQ multiplex PCR. The sample shows more than 250,000 clones, roughly 86% of them seen only once. The CDR3 sequence is 13 residues long. CDR1 SEHNR and CDR2 FQNEAQ come from the germline V gene (reference sequence). The V gene lost 5 bases and the J gene lost 5 bases, with 12 bases spanning the gap. This clonotype was obtained from a man aged 18 to 30 with active or convalescent COVID-19. The sample was peripheral blood. The rearrangement links TRBV7-9 to TRBJ1-2, with TRBD1 as a possible D gene (6 bases). The CDR3 spells CASSLTGLYGYTF. The CDR3 DNA is TGTGCCAGCAGCCTCACAGGGTTGTATGGCTACACCTTC.